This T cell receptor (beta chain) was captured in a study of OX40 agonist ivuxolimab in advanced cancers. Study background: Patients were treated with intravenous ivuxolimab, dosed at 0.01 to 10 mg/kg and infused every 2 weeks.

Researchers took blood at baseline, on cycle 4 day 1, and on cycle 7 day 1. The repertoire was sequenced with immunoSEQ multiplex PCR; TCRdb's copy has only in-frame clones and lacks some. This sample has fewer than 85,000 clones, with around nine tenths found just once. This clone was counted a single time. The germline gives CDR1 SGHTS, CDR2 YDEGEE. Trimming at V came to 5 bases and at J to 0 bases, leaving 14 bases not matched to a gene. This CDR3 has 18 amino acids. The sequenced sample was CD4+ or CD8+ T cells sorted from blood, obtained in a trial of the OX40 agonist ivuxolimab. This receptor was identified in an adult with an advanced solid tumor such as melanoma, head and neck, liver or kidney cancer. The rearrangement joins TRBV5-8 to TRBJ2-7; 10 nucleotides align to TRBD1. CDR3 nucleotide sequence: TGTGCCAGCAGTCCGAAACCGGGACAGGGGATGAGCTCCTACGAGCAGTACTTC. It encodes CASSPKPGQGMSSYEQYF.